The sequence of this T cell receptor beta chain was determined in a study of T cells in Graves' hyperthyroidism and ophthalmopathy. Overall study: Before any treatment, at initial diagnosis, peripheral blood was collected.

There were TCR beta CDR3 regions amplified from RNA transcripts. HTBI primers drove first-round RT-PCR of the TCR CDR3. Using its own MiXCR run on the multiplex PCR reads, TCRdb lists one record per CDR3 protein. Of nearly 600,000 distinct CDR3 sequences detected, 14% appear once; the ten largest clones hold less than 9%. The CDR3 spans 16 residues. The germline V gene has CDR1 MGHRA and CDR2 YSYEKL. Trimming pared 3 bases from V and 4 bases from J, leaving 18 bases between. The sequencing input was blood. V usage is TRBV4-1 and J usage is TRBJ1-1, with a weak D call TRBD1 (5 bases). This clonotype was obtained from a woman aged 18-29 years with Graves' ophthalmopathy. Written as DNA, the CDR3 is TGCGCCAGCAGCCAGGGACTACAGACGGGGAGCACTGAAGCTTTCTTT. It yields the protein CASSQGLQTGSTEAFF.